This T cell receptor beta chain stems from a study of blood T cell repertoires in COVID-19. The table came from immunoSEQ multiplex PCR; TCRdb's copy has only in-frame clones and leaves some out. Counted here are roughly 330,000 clones, roughly 90% occurring once; the ten biggest clones make up under 5%. The V end lost 3 bases, the J end lost 9 bases, and 16 bases lay between the germline ends. Germline V gene data show CDR1 as SGDLS and CDR2 as YYNGEE. The CDR3 contains 14 residues. This receptor was obtained from a woman aged 50 to 60 with active or convalescent COVID-19. The V gene is TRBV9, the J gene TRBJ1-5; tentatively, D is TRBD1 (6 bases). The source material was peripheral blood. The CDR3 DNA sequence: TGTGCCAGCAGCGATGGGGACATCGGGATGCCCCAGCATTTT. It translates to CASSDGDIGMPQHF.